A selection of T cell receptor beta chains follows, all from one sample in a study of blood T cell repertoires in COVID-19. TCRdb's table, derived via immunoSEQ multiplex PCR, lists solely in-frame clones and lacks some. Of 350,000 to 450,000 clones in the sample, nearly 90% were seen once. Sequenced: PBMCs or T cells enriched from blood (not recorded which). The receptors stem from a woman under 30 who had been exposed to COVID-19. The CDR3 runs from the conserved cysteine through the conserved F or W. The D gene is left open where the match is weak. For some rows the clone size is stated as once, few or many, or as a class when expanded; others skip it.

TRBV3-1/TRBV3-2	17	NA	TRBJ1-4	NA	TGTGCCAGCAGCCAAGTGGGCAGGGGACCAACTAATGAAAAACTGTTTTTT	CASSQVGRGPTNEKLFF
TRBV19	15	TRBD1	TRBJ1-2	NA	TGTGCCAGTAGCCATACAGGGGGTCTTGGCTATGGCTACACCTTC	CASSHTGGLGYGYTF
TRBV18	14	NA	TRBJ1-2	NA	TGTGCCAGCTCACCACCCCCGGGGAACTATGGCTACACCTTC	CASSPPPGNYGYTF
TRBV18	16	NA	TRBJ1-5	NA	TGTGCCAGCTCACAGGGACAACTTTATAGCAATCAGCCCCAGCATTTT	CASSQGQLYSNQPQHF
TRBV7-8	14	TRBD1	TRBJ2-7	NA	TGTGCCAGCAGATCGCTACAGGGGGGTTACGAGCAGTACTTC	CASRSLQGGYEQYF
TRBV10-2	15	NA	TRBJ2-1	NA	TGCGCCAGCAGCACCCCATCAGGGATATACAATGAGCAGTTCTTC	CASSTPSGIYNEQFF
TRBV27	15	NA	TRBJ2-2	NA	TGTGCCAGCAGTTTTTTAACTGGTAACACCGGGGAGCTGTTTTTT	CASSFLTGNTGELFF
TRBV6-5	15	TRBD1	TRBJ1-1	NA	TGTGCCAGCAGGACCTCGGACAGGTCGAACACTGAAGCTTTCTTT	CASRTSDRSNTEAFF
TRBV19	13	TRBD1	TRBJ1-2	once	TGTGCCAGTATAGGACAGGGAAACTATGGCTACACCTTC	CASIGQGNYGYTF
TRBV7-8	13	TRBD1	TRBJ2-7	NA	TGTGCCAGCATAGGACAGGGGAGGTACGAGCAGTACTTC	CASIGQGRYEQYF
TRBV29-1	12	TRBD2	TRBJ2-7	NA	TGCAGCGGTGGACTAGCGGGAGACGAGCAGTACTTC	CSGGLAGDEQYF
TRBV5-3	15	NA	TRBJ1-4	NA	TGTGCCAGAATCCTGGAGGAGGGAACTAATGAAAAACTGTTTTTT	CARILEEGTNEKLFF
TRBV28	14	TRBD1	TRBJ2-4	once	TGTGCCAGCAGTCCGCGGACAGGGGGAATCATTCAGTACTTC	CASSPRTGGIIQYF
TRBV29-1	12	TRBD1	TRBJ1-1	NA	TGCAGCGGGACAGGGGCGATGACTGAAGCTTTCTTT	CSGTGAMTEAFF
TRBV20-1	9	TRBD1	TRBJ1-2	NA	TGCAGTGCTGGAGGGACAGACTTCTTC	CSAGGTDFF
TRBV3-1/TRBV3-2	14	TRBD1	TRBJ2-3	NA	TGTGCCAGCAGCCTCGGACAGGGAACAGATACGCAGTATTTT	CASSLGQGTDTQYF
TRBV4-1	19	NA	TRBJ2-3	NA	TGCGCCAGCAGCCGAGGGCCTTGGGGGGGCGAAACTAGCACAGATACGCAGTATTTT	CASSRGPWGGETSTDTQYF
TRBV9	14	TRBD1	TRBJ1-3	NA	TGTGCCAGCAGCGTGACAGGGAGTGGAAACACCATATATTTT	CASSVTGSGNTIYF
TRBV19	13	NA	TRBJ2-2	NA	TGTGCCAGTAGTACGAATAGATTGGGGGAGCTGTTTTTT	CASSTNRLGELFF
TRBV3-1/TRBV3-2	17	TRBD2	TRBJ2-2	NA	TGTGCCAGCAGCCACATAGCGGGACTGTTGAACACCGGGGAGCTGTTTTTT	CASSHIAGLLNTGELFF
TRBV7-2	15	NA	TRBJ1-5	NA	TGTGCCAGCAGCCCGAAATGGGGGGGTGCCCAGCCCCAGCATTTT	CASSPKWGGAQPQHF
TRBV19	15	NA	TRBJ1-4	NA	TGTGCCAGTAGTACTCTCCCCCCCCCGGATGAAAAACTGTTTTTT	CASSTLPPPDEKLFF
TRBV29-1	13	NA	TRBJ1-3	NA	TGCAGCGTTGAAATCCAAACATCGGGCACCATATATTTT	CSVEIQTSGTIYF
TRBV19	13	NA	TRBJ2-2	NA	TGTGCCAGTGCAGGTCCGAACACCGGGGAGCTGTTTTTT	CASAGPNTGELFF
TRBV6-5	14	NA	TRBJ2-7	NA	TGTGCCAGCAGTTACTCGCCAGGGCTTGGGGAGCAGTACTTC	CASSYSPGLGEQYF
TRBV5-1	16	NA	TRBJ2-1	NA	TGCGCCAGCAGCTTGGTTTTAGGGAGCTCCTACAATGAGCAGTTCTTC	CASSLVLGSSYNEQFF
TRBV6-8	13	NA	TRBJ2-5	once	TGTGCCAGCAGCCCAAGGGGGAAGGAGACCCAGTACTTC	CASSPRGKETQYF
TRBV15	12	NA	TRBJ1-3	once	TGTGCCACCAGCAGAGACGGGAACACCATATATTTT	CATSRDGNTIYF
TRBV6-2/TRBV6-3	14	TRBD2	TRBJ2-7	NA	TGTGCCAGCAGTTACGGGGGGGTCGGCTACGAGCAGTACTTC	CASSYGGVGYEQYF
TRBV15	17	NA	TRBJ1-3	NA	TGTGCCACCAGCAGAGATCATAAACAGGGTGGGGGAAACACCATATATTTT	CATSRDHKQGGGNTIYF
TRBV27	16	NA	TRBJ1-3	NA	TGTGCCAGCAGTTTATCCGGACACAACTCTGGAAACACCATATATTTT	CASSLSGHNSGNTIYF
TRBV5-1	12	NA	TRBJ2-3	NA	TGCGCCAGCAGCTCCATGACAGATACGCAGTATTTT	CASSSMTDTQYF
TRBV24-1	15	TRBD1	TRBJ2-1	NA	TGTGCCACCAGTGATCCCGGACAGGGAAACAATGAGCAGTTCTTC	CATSDPGQGNNEQFF
TRBV13	17	TRBD2	TRBJ2-5	NA	TGTGCCAGCAGCTCACCACTAGCGGGGGGCCGGGAGGAGACCCAGTACTTC	CASSSPLAGGREETQYF
TRBV6-5	14	NA	TRBJ1-1	NA	TGTGCCAGCAGTTACGGGGCCTCGTTCACTGAAGCTTTCTTT	CASSYGASFTEAFF
TRBV2	14	NA	TRBJ2-5	NA	TGTGCCAGCAGTGAACAGGGGTCTCAAGAGACCCAGTACTTC	CASSEQGSQETQYF
TRBV11-2	14	NA	TRBJ2-7	NA	TGTGCCAGCAGCTTAGACTCCGGGGGCTACGAGCAGTACTTC	CASSLDSGGYEQYF
TRBV9	16	TRBD2	TRBJ2-2	NA	TGTGCCAGCAGCCCCCGTACTAGCGGGGGGACCGGGGAGCTGTTTTTT	CASSPRTSGGTGELFF
TRBV18	12	NA	TRBJ2-3	NA	TGTGCCAGCTCACCTAGGGGAGATACGCAGTATTTT	CASSPRGDTQYF
TRBV15	21	TRBD1	TRBJ1-5	NA	TGTGCCACCAGCAGTGGACATCGGGACAGGGGGTCTATTAGCCTATTATGGCCCCAGCATTTT	CATSSGHRDRGSISLLWPQHF
TRBV12-5	12	NA	TRBJ1-2	NA	TGTGCTAGTGGTTTACAAAACTATGGCTACACCTTC	CASGLQNYGYTF
TRBV24-1	12	NA	TRBJ1-5	NA	TGTGCCACCAGTGACCCTGACAGGCGGCAGCATTTT	CATSDPDRRQHF
TRBV5-1	15	NA	TRBJ1-1	NA	TGCGCCAGCAGCTTGGCCGCGACAGCGAACACTGAAGCTTTCTTT	CASSLAATANTEAFF
TRBV18	13	NA	TRBJ2-7	once	TGTGCCAGCTCACCATCGGGAAACTACGAGCAGTACTTC	CASSPSGNYEQYF
TRBV3-1/TRBV3-2	14	NA	TRBJ1-5	NA	TGTGCCAGCAGCCAAGATGCTACCAATCAGCCCCAGCATTTT	CASSQDATNQPQHF
TRBV21-1	17	NA	TRBJ2-3	NA	TGTGCCAGCAGCAAAGCGTCAGGGCTGCCGGGCACAGATACGCAGTATTTT	CASSKASGLPGTDTQYF
TRBV25-1	15	NA	TRBJ1-4	NA	TGTGCCAGCAGTGAAACGACAGTCTCTAATGAAAAACTGTTTTTT	CASSETTVSNEKLFF
TRBV18	13	NA	TRBJ2-7	NA	TGTGCCAGCTCACTACCTGGGGGGTACGAGCAGTACTTC	CASSLPGGYEQYF
TRBV5-8	15	TRBD2	TRBJ2-3	once	TGTGCCAGCAGCTTGGATCCGACTAGCGCCGATACGCAGTATTTT	CASSLDPTSADTQYF
TRBV7-3	14	NA	TRBJ2-1	few	TGTGCCAGCAGCTCCCTCGGCCGGGGGAATGAGCAGTTCTTC	CASSSLGRGNEQFF